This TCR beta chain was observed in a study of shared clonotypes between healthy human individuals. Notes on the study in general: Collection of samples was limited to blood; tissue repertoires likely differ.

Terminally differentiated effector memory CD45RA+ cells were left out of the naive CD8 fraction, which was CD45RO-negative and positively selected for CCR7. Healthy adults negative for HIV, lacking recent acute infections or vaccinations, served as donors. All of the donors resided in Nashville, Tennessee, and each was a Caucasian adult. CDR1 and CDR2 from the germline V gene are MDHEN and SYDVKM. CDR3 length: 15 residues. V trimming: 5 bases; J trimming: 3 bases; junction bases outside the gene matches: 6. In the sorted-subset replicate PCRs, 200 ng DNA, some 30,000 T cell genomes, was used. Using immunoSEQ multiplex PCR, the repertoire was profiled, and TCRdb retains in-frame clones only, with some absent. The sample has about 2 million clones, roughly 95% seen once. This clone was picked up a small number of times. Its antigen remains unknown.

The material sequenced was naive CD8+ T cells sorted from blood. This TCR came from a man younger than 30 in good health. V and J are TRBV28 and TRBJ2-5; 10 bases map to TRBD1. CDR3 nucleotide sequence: TGTGCCAGCAGTAGTTCGGGACAGGGGAAAGAGACCCAGTACTTC. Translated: CASSSSGQGKETQYF.